This T cell receptor (beta chain) was retrieved from a study of shared clonotypes between healthy human individuals. On the study more broadly: Donors had three CD4 naive, three CD4 memory, two CD8 naive and one CD8 memory plate apiece.

Study-wide points: Measured sharing among donors was expected to vary with sequencing depth. Compared with memory subsets, naive subsets generally had larger estimated richness.

Selected positively for CCR7 and CD45RO-negative, naive CD8 cells excluded terminally differentiated effector memory CD45RA+ cells. There are 14 residues in the CDR3. Trimming left V 4 bases short and J 2 bases short, with 11 bases between. CDR1 LNHDA and CDR2 SQIVND come from the germline V gene (reference sequence). As concerns this clone: Its matching antigen is unknown.

Each replicate PCR on the sorted subsets used 200 to 250 ng DNA (roughly 32,000 T cell genomes). Generated by immunoSEQ multiplex PCR, the TCRdb table keeps only in-frame clones and is missing some. The sample includes roughly 2 million clones, about 95% seen only once; the top ten take around 1.1%. The sequence derives from a man aged 18 to 30 in good health. The sequenced sample was naive CD8+ T cells sorted from blood. The chain is built from TRBV19 and TRBJ1-1, with D perhaps TRBD1 (6 bases). The DNA of the CDR3 is TGTGCCAGTAGTACCACGGGACACAACACTGAAGCTTTCTTT. Protein product: CASSTTGHNTEAFF. Combining the CDR3 with reference TRBV19 and TRBJ1-1 gives the whole variable domain DGGITQSPKYLFRKEGQNVTLSCEQNLNHDAMYWYRQDPGQGLRLIYYSQIVNDFQKGDIAEGYSVSREKKESFPLTVTSAQKNPTAFYLCASSTTGHNTEAFFGQGTRLTVV.